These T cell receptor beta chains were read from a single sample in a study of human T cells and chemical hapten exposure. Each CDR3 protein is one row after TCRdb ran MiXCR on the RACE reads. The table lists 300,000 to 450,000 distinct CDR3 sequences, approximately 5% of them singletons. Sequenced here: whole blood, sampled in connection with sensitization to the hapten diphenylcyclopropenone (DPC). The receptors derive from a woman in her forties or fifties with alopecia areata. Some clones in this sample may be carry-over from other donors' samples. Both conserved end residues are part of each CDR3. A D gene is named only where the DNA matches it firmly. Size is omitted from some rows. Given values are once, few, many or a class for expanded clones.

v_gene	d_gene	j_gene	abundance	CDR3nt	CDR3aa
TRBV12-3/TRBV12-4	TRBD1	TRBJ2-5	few	TGTGCCAGCACAACAGGGGGGAGAGGGGTTCGGGAGACCCAGTACTTC	CASTTGGRGVRETQYF
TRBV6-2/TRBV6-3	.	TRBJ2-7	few	TGTGCCAGCAGTTACCTCGCGCTCGGGTACGAGCAGTACTTC	CASSYLALGYEQYF
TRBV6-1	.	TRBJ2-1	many	TGTGCCAGCAGGAAGCGCTTTTTGGATGAGCAGTTCTTC	CASRKRFLDEQFF
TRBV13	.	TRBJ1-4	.	TGTGCCAGCAGCTTATCCAGGGTAGGAAGGGAAAAACTGTTTTTT	CASSLSRVGREKLFF
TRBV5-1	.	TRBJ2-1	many	TGCGCCAGCAGCTTGGGACAAAAAATATACAATGAGCAGTTCTTC	CASSLGQKIYNEQFF
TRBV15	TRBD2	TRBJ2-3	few	TGTGCCACCAGCAGCCTCCACGGCGGGAGAATAAATACGCAGTATTTT	CATSSLHGGRINTQYF
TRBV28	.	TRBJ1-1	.	TGTGCCAGCAGTTTATTTCGCAGGGTTTATGACACTGAAGCTTTCTTT	CASSLFRRVYDTEAFF
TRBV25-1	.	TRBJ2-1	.	TGTGCCAGCAGTGAGCCCTCCGGCGGGTTCAATGAGCAGTTCTTC	CASSEPSGGFNEQFF
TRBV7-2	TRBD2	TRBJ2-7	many	TGTGCCAGCAGCTTAGCGGGGGGGATCGAGCAGTACTTC	CASSLAGGIEQYF
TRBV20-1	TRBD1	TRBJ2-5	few	TGCAGTGCTACAGCAGGGGGCGGAGGGGAGACCCAGTACTTC	CSATAGGGGETQYF
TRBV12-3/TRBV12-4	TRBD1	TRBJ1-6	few	TGTGCCAGCAGTTTTGGGACAGGGACTTATTCACCCCTCCACTTT	CASSFGTGTYSPLHF
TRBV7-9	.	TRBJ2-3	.	TGTGCCAGCAGCCCCGGGACGGCGGGCACAGATACGCAGTATTTT	CASSPGTAGTDTQYF
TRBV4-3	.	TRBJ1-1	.	TGCGCCAGCAGCCAGGGCAAGGAAGCTTTCTTT	CASSQGKEAFF
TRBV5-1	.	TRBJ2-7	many	TGCGCCAGCAGCGGTTCGACTAGGGGAGGTAGCGAGCAGTACTTC	CASSGSTRGGSEQYF
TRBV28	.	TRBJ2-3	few	TGTGCCAGCAGTTGGACCACAGATACGCAGTATTTT	CASSWTTDTQYF